This T cell receptor beta chain was identified in a study of T cell responses to AZD1222 COVID-19 vaccine. The study, taken as a whole, reports: Without day 14 samples, only post-peak T cell repertoires were studied.

This clone occurred a few times. Its antigen remains unidentified. Libraries were prepared by immunoSEQ multiplex PCR; TCRdb keeps only in-frame clonotypes and omits some of them. This sample has 95,000 to 100,000 clones, with roughly 84% found just once. CDR3 length equals 17 residues. In germline, CDR1 is LNHDA, CDR2 SQIVND (reference sequence). V was trimmed by 2 bases and J by 0 bases, leaving 16 bases between them. This TCR was recovered from an adult in good health. V is TRBV19 and J is TRBJ1-1; D perhaps matches TRBD1 (6 bases). The material sequenced was peripheral blood, taken on day 0 of AZD1222 vaccination. CDR3 bases: TGTGCCAGTAGTATACTGGGTGTGGGGACAATGAACACTGAAGCTTTCTTT. Translated: CASSILGVGTMNTEAFF.